Sequencing of this T cell receptor (beta chain) was carried out in a study of blood T cells in healthy people across ages. Combining a sample-barcoded 5' primer with a J-beta primer mix, a second PCR ran for roughly 7 to 12 cycles. Each CDR3 protein is one row after TCRdb ran MiXCR on the 5' RACE reads. The table has around 670,000 distinct CDR3 sequences, about 28% seen once. Germline V gives CDR1 LGHDT, CDR2 YNNKEL (reference sequence). With V trimmed by 6 bases and J by 0 bases, 7 bases remained unmatched. The CDR3 is 16 amino acids. This clonotype has ten or more counts. The J gene is TRBJ2-1, the V gene TRBV3-1; 8 nucleotides agree with TRBD2. Material for sequencing was blood. The TCR was taken from a woman over 75 in good health. CDR3 coding DNA: TGTGCCAGCAGTCCAACCGGGGGGGCCTCCTACAATGAGCAGTTCTTC. This encodes CASSPTGGASYNEQFF.